The 7 T cell receptor beta chains below all came from one sample that was sequenced in a study of PD-1 blockade in classical Hodgkin lymphoma. There was relapse after autologous stem cell transplantation in every patient, and there was variation in brentuximab vedotin exposure. Data came from immunoSEQ multiplex PCR; TCRdb stores just in-frame clones and leaves some out. This table holds around 20,000 clones, about 76% found once. This sample comprised peripheral blood mononuclear cells (PBMCs), obtained before the second cycle of nivolumab. Source of these receptors: a human donor with classical Hodgkin lymphoma.

This clone was picked up one time. This sequence joins TRBV9 and TRBJ2-7, with 9 bases identical to TRBD1. The length of the CDR3 is 16 residues. J lost 5 bases, V lost 0 bases, and 9 bases had no gene match. Germline lookup yields CDR1 SGDLS and CDR2 YYNGEE. CDR3 sequence reads: CASSVGVDRGSHEQYF. The DNA of the CDR3 is TGTGCCAGCAGCGTAGGTGTGGACAGGGGTTCCCACGAGCAGTACTTC.

The chain carries TRBV19 and TRBJ2-5; D may be TRBD1 (7 bases). The CDR3 extends over 16 amino acids. The germline CDR1 and CDR2 sequences are LNHDA and SQIVND (reference sequence). V was cut by 5 bases and J by 2 bases, with 18 bases left in between. Written as DNA, the CDR3 is TGTGCCAGTAGTGCAATTCGGGGGACAGCACAAGAGACCCAGTACTTC. This codes for CASSAIRGTAQETQYF.

The chain is built from TRBV11-2 and TRBJ1-2; D gene unclear. Germline CDR1 reads SGHAT; CDR2 reads FQNNGV. The ends were cut back, 4 bases at V and 2 bases at J, with 14 bases in the middle. This CDR3 is 15 amino acids long. CDR3 region: CASSSLNTANYGYTF. CDR3 nucleotide sequence: TGTGCCAGCAGCTCATTAAACACAGCAAACTATGGCTACACCTTC.

The V gene is TRBV4-3, the J gene TRBJ2-5; D is possibly TRBD2 (5 bases). V gave up 0 bases and J gave up 5 bases, with 13 bases separating them. CDR3 length equals 15 residues. Germline CDR1 LGHNA, CDR2 YSLEER. CDR3 region: CASSQDLIGGETQYF. DNA of the CDR3: TGCGCCAGCAGCCAAGATCTTATTGGCGGGGAGACCCAGTACTTC.

The chain links TRBV7-3 to TRBJ2-1, with D perhaps TRBD2 (5 bases). Germline CDR1 SGHTA, CDR2 FQGTGA. This CDR3 has 15 residues. The germline V and J ends were trimmed by 3 bases and 6 bases, with 15 bases remaining between them. CDR3 amino acids: CASSLTGLGLNEQFF. Written as DNA, the CDR3 is TGTGCCAGCAGCTTGACTGGTCTTGGACTCAATGAGCAGTTCTTC.

DNA of the CDR3: TGCGCCAGCAGCTTTCGGGACAGCGTCGGGGAGCTGTTTTTT. Translation: CASSFRDSVGELFF. The rearrangement uses TRBV5-1 and TRBJ2-2; TRBD1 agrees at 7 bases. The germline CDR1 and CDR2 sequences are SGHRS and YFSETQ. This CDR3 comprises 14 residues. J was trimmed by 7 bases and V by 2 bases; bases with no gene match: 5.

V usage is TRBV11-2 and J usage is TRBJ2-5; either TRBD1 or TRBD2 may fit D (5 bases each). CDR1 and CDR2 (germline): SGHAT, FQNNGV. Trimming stripped 8 bases from V and 7 bases from J, with 17 bases between. The CDR3 extends over 13 amino acids. CDR3 in amino acids: CASGDSSRGTQYF. The CDR3 DNA reads TGTGCCAGCGGGGATTCTTCGAGGGGGACCCAGTACTTC.